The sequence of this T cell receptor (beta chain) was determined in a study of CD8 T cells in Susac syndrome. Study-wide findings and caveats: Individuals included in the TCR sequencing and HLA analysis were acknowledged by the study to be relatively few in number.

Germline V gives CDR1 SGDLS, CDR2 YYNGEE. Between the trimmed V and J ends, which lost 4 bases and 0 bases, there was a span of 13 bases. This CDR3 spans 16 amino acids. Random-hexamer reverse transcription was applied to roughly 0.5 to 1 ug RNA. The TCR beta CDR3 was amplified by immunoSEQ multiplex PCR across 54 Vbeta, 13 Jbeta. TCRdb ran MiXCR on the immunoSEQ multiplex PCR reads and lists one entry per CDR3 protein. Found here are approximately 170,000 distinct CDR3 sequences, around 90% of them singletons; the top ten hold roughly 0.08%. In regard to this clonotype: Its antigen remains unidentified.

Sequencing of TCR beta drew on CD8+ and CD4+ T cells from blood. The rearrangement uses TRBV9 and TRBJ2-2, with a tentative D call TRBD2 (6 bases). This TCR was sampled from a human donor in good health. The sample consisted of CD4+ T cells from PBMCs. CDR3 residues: CASSFGGTPNTGELFF. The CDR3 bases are TGTGCCAGCAGCTTTGGAGGGACTCCGAACACCGGGGAGCTGTTTTTT.